This T cell receptor (beta chain) was captured by sequencing in a study of blood T cell repertoires in COVID-19. The wider study: Specimens from acute and convalescent COVID-19 originated in the United States, Italy and Spain. PBMCs, B-cell-depleted T cells, or T cells were the source of the cDNA or gDNA that made up the material.

Original methodology: Researchers report that nucleated cell counts were estimated from reference gene primer amplification. TCRdb keeps only in-frame clones here, not all; method: immunoSEQ multiplex PCR. V and J calls plus clone size are reproduced from that table; the DNA served to infer D and trimming. Of tens of thousands of clones listed, around 79% are singletons. The V end lost 5 bases, the J end lost 6 bases, and 25 bases lay between the germline ends. CDR3 length equals 17 residues. Germline lookup yields CDR1 MDHEN and CDR2 SYDVKM. The source is a man aged 55 to 70 with active or convalescent COVID-19. J is TRBJ2-5 and V is TRBV28; perhaps TRBD1 as D (6 bases). Specimen: peripheral blood. Written as DNA, the CDR3 is TGTGCCAGCAGTATTCAGGGGTGGCAGACGTTCAAGAAGACCCAGTACTTC. Protein product: CASSIQGWQTFKKTQYF.